The clone carrying this TCR beta chain was counted many times. Its specificity is unknown. The germline gene is not matched at one end of the junction; a read error may be the cause. TCRdb passed the 5' RACE reads through MiXCR, listing each CDR3 protein once. The top ten clones hold more than 12% of a sample with about 56,000 distinct CDR3 sequences, 7.5% to 8.5% of them seen once. The sample is drawn from a study of spatial heterogeneity in lung cancer. Study summary: Detection of beta-chain sequences consistently exceeded that of alpha-chain sequences. Mean representation of each unique TCR and UMI combination in the raw reads exceeded ten occurrences. Study-wide results and limits: Whereas they appeared in blood less at follow-up, ubiquitous expanded tumor TCRs appeared there more at resection.

This CDR3 has 12 amino acids. CDR1 is SGHAT, CDR2 FQNNGV, per germline. The sample's time point: sample taken at primary tumor resection. Sequencing was performed on whole RNA extracted from tumor and nontumor lung tissue, or from frozen PBMC, and the material was left unsorted. Samples were obtained from 65 to 80 donors, all untreated early-stage non-small cell lung cancer patients. The gene calls are TRBV11-2 and TRBJ2-1, with D unresolved. The clonotype comes from a female donor with early-stage non-small cell lung cancer. Source: PBMCs, taken at surgery. CDR3 sequence: CASSIRYNEQFF. CDR3 in DNA: TGTGCCAGCAGCATCAGGTACAACGAGCAGTTCTTC.